The 26 T cell receptor beta chains listed next were all sequenced from one sample in a study of cytomegalovirus exposure and HLA in healthy donors. PCR used 60 Vbeta primers and 13 Jbeta primers. The repertoire was sequenced with immunoSEQ multiplex PCR; TCRdb's copy has only in-frame clones and lacks some. Among 90,000 or so clones, approximately 83% were seen once, and the ten largest hold approximately 3.9%. Sequencing was performed on PBMCs. These receptors all come from a man between 45 and 60 years old in good health and CMV-seronegative.

The chain combines TRBV18 with TRBJ1-4; 9 bases map to TRBD1. Looked up from germline, CDR1 is KGHSH and CDR2 is LQKENI. V dropped 3 bases and J dropped 12; count of bases not matched to a gene: 8. This CDR3 spans 14 amino acids. The CDR3 DNA reads as TGTGCCAGCTCACCGGGACAGGGCTTTGAGGAACTGTTTTTT. Protein: CASSPGQGFEELFF.

This clone was seen a few times. The chain employs TRBV19 and TRBJ2-5, with 7 bases identical to TRBD1. Trimming removed 0 bases from V and 1 base from J; junction bases left unmatched: 5. CDR1 and CDR2 (germline): LNHDA, SQIVND (reference sequence). CDR3 size: 16 residues. CDR3 residues: CASSIELAGGQETQYF. CDR3 nucleotide sequence: TGTGCCAGTAGTATAGAATTGGCAGGGGGCCAAGAGACCCAGTACTTC.

This clone was counted only a few times. The chain links TRBV6-1 to TRBJ2-7; D is perhaps TRBD2 (6 bases). In germline, CDR1 is MNHNS, CDR2 SASEGT. Between the trimmed V and J ends, which lost 5 bases and 2 bases, there was a span of 16 bases. This CDR3 contains 15 residues. CDR3 DNA: TGTGCCAGCAGTCCCCTTGCGGGAAGAACCTACGAGCAGTACTTC. Protein sequence: CASSPLAGRTYEQYF.

The CDR3 DNA reads TGCAGCGTTGATGAGGCAGGGGGCCTGGGAGATACGCAGTATTTT. It specifies CSVDEAGGLGDTQYF. The V and J genes are TRBV29-1 and TRBJ2-3; 8 positions agree with TRBD1. V gave up 3 bases and J gave up 5 bases; unmatched junction bases: 10. CDR3 length: 15 residues. Germline lookup yields CDR1 SQVTM and CDR2 ANQGSEA.

The chain couples TRBV6-1 to TRBJ1-1; 7 nucleotides match TRBD1. V was clipped by 6 bases and J by 1 base; unmatched bases: 5. The CDR3 extends over 14 amino acids. CDR1 and CDR2 from the germline V gene are MNHNS and SASEGT. The CDR3 here is CASRLGQTNTEAFF. CDR3 nucleotide sequence: TGTGCCAGCAGGCTGGGACAGACGAACACTGAAGCTTTCTTT.

This clone was observed a single time. The rearrangement joins TRBV28 to TRBJ1-1; perhaps TRBD1 as D (5 bases). V dropped 10 bases and J dropped 8 bases, with 14 bases sitting between them. The CDR3 runs to 11 residues. The germline V gene has CDR1 MDHEN and CDR2 SYDVKM. The CDR3 coding sequence is TGTGCCATCCGAGATTACAGGGAAGCTTTCTTT. Its protein is CAIRDYREAFF.

This chain joins TRBV27 and TRBJ2-5, with D perhaps TRBD1 (6 bases). Germline V CDR1 and CDR2: MNHEY, SMNVEV (reference sequence). The V and J ends lost 6 bases and 2 bases respectively, with 13 bases between them. The CDR3 loop spans 14 amino acids. The CDR3 region is CASSSGVLQETQYF. CDR3 DNA sequence: TGTGCCAGCAGCTCAGGGGTTCTTCAAGAGACCCAGTACTTC.

Comment on this clone: One junction end disagrees with the germline gene, perhaps due to a read error. The rearrangement joins TRBV28 to TRBJ1-1; D is perhaps TRBD1 (6 bases). CDR3 length: 13 residues. Germline loops: CDR1 MDHEN, CDR2 SYDVKM. The CDR3, as DNA: TGTGCCAGCAGCAGAACAGGGAACATTGAAGCTTTCTTT. Protein product: CASSRTGNIEAFF.

This chain links TRBV9 with TRBJ2-7; TRBD2 aligns across 8 bases. Germline values: CDR1 SGDLS, CDR2 YYNGEE. V shed 4 bases, J shed 3 bases, and the junction held 15 bases outside the gene matches. The CDR3 is 17 amino acids. The DNA for the CDR3 is TGTGCCAGCAGCCCGGGTGGGGCTAGCGGGCCCCACTACGAGCAGTACTTC. It translates to CASSPGGASGPHYEQYF. Variable domain in full (rest from reference TRBV9 and TRBJ2-7): DSGVTQTPKHLITATGQRVTLRCSPRSGDLSVYWYQQSLDQGLQFLIQYYNGEERAKGNILERFSAQQFPDLHSELNLSSLELGDSALYFCASSPGGASGPHYEQYFGPGTRLTVT.

The chain couples TRBV4-2 to TRBJ2-1, with D uncertain. With 4 bases removed from V and 8 bases from J, the gap between germline ends came to 12 bases. The CDR3 length is 13 residues. In germline, CDR1 is LGHNA, CDR2 YNFKEQ. The CDR3 DNA is TGTGCCAGCAGCCGACAAAGACCAGATGAGCAGTTCTTC. Its protein product is CASSRQRPDEQFF.

This clone was observed a few times. The CDR3 DNA sequence: TGTGCCAGCAGCCGCAGGACAGGGGGAGATGAGCCCCAGCATTTT. Its translation: CASSRRTGGDEPQHF. The rearrangement links TRBV28 to TRBJ1-5, with 10 bases aligning to TRBD1. The CDR3 runs 15 residues. Germline lookup yields CDR1 MDHEN and CDR2 SYDVKM. Trimming took 6 bases from V and 8 from J; bases not matched to a gene: 10.

This clone has only a few counts. The chain has TRBV5-1 and TRBJ1-6, with a possible D match to TRBD1 (5 bases). CDR3 length: 15 residues. V was pared by 5 bases and J by 9 bases, with 18 bases between. The germline V gene encodes CDR1 SGHRS and CDR2 YFSETQ. CDR3 residues: CASSPRIGEASPLHF. In DNA form, the CDR3 reads TGCGCCAGCAGTCCCCGGATAGGGGAGGCTTCACCCCTCCACTTT.

A word on this clone: The sample contains more than one DNA sequence encoding this CDR3. V usage is TRBV6-5 and J usage is TRBJ1-2; TRBD1 aligns across 9 bases. Germline CDR1 and CDR2: MNHEY and SVGAGI. The CDR3 is 14 amino acids. Trimming cost V 8 bases and J 4 bases; bases outside gene matches: 8. CDR3 nucleotide sequence: TGTGCCAGCCGCTTGGGACAGGGATCCTATGGCTACACCTTC. Translating gives CASRLGQGSYGYTF.

The chain joins TRBV30 to TRBJ2-7; D ambiguous. Per the germline V gene, CDR1 is GTSNPN and CDR2 is SVGIG (reference sequence). Trimming cost V 0 bases and J 4 bases, with 10 bases left between them. The CDR3 has 13 amino acids. DNA of the CDR3: TGTGCCTGGAGTGTACGATTGGCTTACGAGCAGTACTTC. As protein: CAWSVRLAYEQYF.

The V gene is TRBV9, the J gene TRBJ1-1, with 9 bases lining up with TRBD1. This CDR3 is 15 amino acids long. The V segment lost 3 bases and the J segment 4 bases; nucleotides outside the gene matches: 7. Germline-derived CDR1 and CDR2 are SGDLS and YYNGEE. This CDR3 is CASSAEQGASTEAFF. CDR3 sequence (DNA): TGTGCCAGCAGCGCGGAACAGGGGGCCAGCACTGAAGCTTTCTTT.

The chain is built from TRBV10-3 and TRBJ1-2; 8 bases are a match to TRBD1. Trimming took 4 bases from V and 3 from J; bases not matched to a gene: 4. The CDR3 contains 14 residues. The germline V gene has CDR1 ENHRY and CDR2 SYGVKD. The CDR3 DNA is TGTGCCATCAGTGGTAAACAGGGGGACTATGGCTACACCTTC. Translated, it gives CAISGKQGDYGYTF.

The chain combines TRBV19 with TRBJ2-2; TRBD1 is a possible D gene (6 bases). V gave up 7 bases and J gave up 6 bases, with 15 bases separating them. The CDR3 spans 14 residues. In germline, CDR1 is LNHDA, CDR2 SQIVND (reference sequence). The CDR3 DNA reads TGTGCCAGTATGAGGGGGAGAAACCCCGGGGAGCTGTTTTTT. Protein: CASMRGRNPGELFF.

The rearrangement uses TRBV6-1 and TRBJ1-3, with D perhaps TRBD1 (6 bases). The germline V gene encodes CDR1 MNHNS and CDR2 SASEGT. The CDR3 is 15 residues long. V gave up 8 bases and J gave up 1 base, with 15 bases separating them. CDR3 nucleotides: TGTGCCAGCCCAGATACAGGGAAGTCTGGAAACACCATATATTTT. This encodes CASPDTGKSGNTIYF.

Comments on this clone: The junction departs from germline at one end; a sequencing error may be responsible. The J gene is TRBJ1-5, the V gene TRBV4-2; TRBD1 is a possible D gene (6 bases). Germline V CDR1 and CDR2: LGHNA, YNFKEQ. The CDR3 spans 12 residues. This CDR3 reads CASSQGSDSFYF. DNA of the CDR3: TGTGCCAGCAGCCAAGGGTCGGACAGCTTTTACTTT.

In its sample, this clone was seen once. J is TRBJ1-2 and V is TRBV28, with 7 bases fitting TRBD1. The germline V gene has CDR1 MDHEN and CDR2 SYDVKM. The CDR3 covers 16 residues. V was clipped by 4 bases and J by 4 bases; unmatched bases: 12. The CDR3 bases are TGTGCCAGCAGTTCCCCCGGGACAGCCAACTTCTATGGCTACACCTTC. Translated: CASSSPGTANFYGYTF.

J is TRBJ1-1 and V is TRBV7-9; 7 positions agree with TRBD1. Germline-derived CDR1 and CDR2 are SEHNR and FQNEAQ (reference sequence). The CDR3 contains 15 residues. V dropped 5 bases and J dropped 6; count of bases not matched to a gene: 12. The CDR3 coding sequence is TGTGCCAGCAGCCGACCGACAGGGCGCGACCCTGAAGCTTTCTTT. It specifies CASSRPTGRDPEAFF.

The chain couples TRBV9 to TRBJ2-7; 9 bases agree with TRBD1. The CDR3 covers 13 residues. Unmatched junction bases numbered 3, after V lost 4 bases and J lost 4 bases. Looked up from germline, CDR1 is SGDLS and CDR2 is YYNGEE. The CDR3 DNA is TGTGCCAGCAGCCCCGGACAGGGGTACGAGCAGTACTTC. Its translation: CASSPGQGYEQYF.

This rearrangement joins TRBV14 to TRBJ2-7; 9 bases are a match to TRBD2. Germline-derived CDR1 and CDR2 are SGHDN and FVKESK. The CDR3 spans 14 residues. Trimming removed 4 bases from V and 5 bases from J; junction bases left unmatched: 6. The CDR3 DNA follows: TGTGCCAGCAGCCTAGGGACTAGCATCGACGAGCAGTACTTC. Translating it yields CASSLGTSIDEQYF.

The rearrangement links TRBV15 to TRBJ1-6; D unclear. Trimming stripped 0 bases from V and 12 bases from J, with 18 bases between. The CDR3 runs to 16 residues. Germline CDR1 and CDR2: LNHNV and YYDKDF (reference sequence). The CDR3 nucleotides are TGTGCCACCAGCAGAGATATCGGGGTTAAAGTTTTACCCCTCCACTTT. Its protein is CATSRDIGVKVLPLHF.

V gene TRBV5-1 combines with J gene TRBJ2-7; 7 nucleotides align to TRBD2. The CDR3 is 15 residues long. Germline CDR1 reads SGHRS; CDR2 reads YFSETQ. V lost 1 base, J lost 0 bases, and 4 bases stayed unmatched. CDR3 in DNA: TGCGCCAGCAGCTTGCGGGGGGACCACTCCTACGAGCAGTACTTC. Encoded protein: CASSLRGDHSYEQYF.

The rearrangement links TRBV10-3 to TRBJ1-1; D is unclear. Trimming took 2 bases from V and 3 from J, leaving 10 bases between them. This CDR3 has 14 amino acids. The germline gives CDR1 ENHRY, CDR2 SYGVKD. The CDR3 loop is CAISERSTDTEAFF. The CDR3 bases are TGTGCCATCAGTGAGAGAAGCACCGACACTGAAGCTTTCTTT.